The clone carrying this T cell receptor beta chain was seen once. Its specificity is unknown. Second-dose groups at about 4 or about 12 weeks were pooled. These data are taken from a study of T cell responses to AZD1222 COVID-19 vaccine. Study-wide results and caveats: In all cases, repertoires were sampled only after the peak T cell response.

Measured with immunoSEQ multiplex PCR; TCRdb has only the in-frame clones, and not every one. The sample lists tens of thousands of clones, over 65% seen once, with less than 4.5% in the top ten. V shed 4 bases and J 4 bases; nucleotides not matched to a gene: 6. Germline-derived CDR1 and CDR2 are SGHRS and YFSETQ. This CDR3 is built from 15 residues. The source material was peripheral blood, sampled 28 days after the second AZD1222 dose. The chain employs TRBV5-1 and TRBJ1-4; TRBD1 agrees at 8 bases. This TCR was recovered from an adult who received the AZD1222 COVID-19 vaccine. CDR3 sequence reads: CASSLRGLGNEKLFF. The CDR3 DNA follows: TGCGCCAGCAGCCTCAGGGGGCTAGGTAATGAAAAACTGTTTTTT.